This T cell receptor beta chain was identified in a study of CD8+CD57+ T cells in acquired aplastic anemia. Study in general: Healthy donors yielded some 11 million CD4+ cell reads on average.

The study profiled TCR beta VDJ and CDR3 using genomic DNA as template. TCRdb ran MiXCR on the reads and lists one entry per CDR3 protein. The sample yields 180,000 or so distinct CDR3 sequences, 45% to 50% seen once. The CDR3 covers 16 residues. V gave up 0 bases and J gave up 5 bases; unmatched junction bases: 4. Per the germline V gene, CDR1 is MNHEY and CDR2 is SVGAGI. This clonotype was seen many times. The source is a human donor in good health. The sequencing sample was made of sorted CD4+, CD8+, or CD8+CD57+ T cells (not recorded which) from PBMCs. The rearrangement links TRBV6-5 to TRBJ2-3; 11 nucleotides agree with TRBD2. The CDR3 reads CASSYSVAGGKDTQYF. DNA for the CDR3: TGTGCCAGCAGTTACTCGGTAGCGGGAGGGAAAGATACGCAGTATTTT.